This TCR beta chain was sequenced during a study of OX40 agonist ivuxolimab in advanced cancers. Overall study context: Intravenous ivuxolimab was administered to patients every 2 weeks at 0.01 to 10 mg/kg. Whole-study findings and limits: At doses 0.1 to 3.0 mg/kg, CD4+ and CD8+ clones expanded.

Comments on this clone: Its antigen remains unidentified. This sample includes further DNA sequences coding for the same CDR3.

Germline V CDR1 and CDR2: MDHEN, SYDVKM. This CDR3 comprises 15 residues. The ends lost 2 bases at V and 4 bases at J; junction bases unmatched: 2. The method was immunoSEQ multiplex PCR; TCRdb's version includes in-frame clones alone and lacks a portion of them. The sample yields 89,000 or so clones, about 90% seen once. This sequence originates from an adult with an advanced solid tumor such as melanoma, head and neck, liver or kidney cancer. The chain combines TRBV28 with TRBJ2-5; 12 bases align to TRBD2. Sequences were derived from CD4+ or CD8+ T cells sorted from blood, sampled in a trial of the OX40 agonist ivuxolimab. The CDR3 DNA follows: TGTGCCAGCAGTTTACTAGCGGGGGGGAGAGAGACCCAGTACTTC. Amino acid sequence: CASSLLAGGRETQYF.